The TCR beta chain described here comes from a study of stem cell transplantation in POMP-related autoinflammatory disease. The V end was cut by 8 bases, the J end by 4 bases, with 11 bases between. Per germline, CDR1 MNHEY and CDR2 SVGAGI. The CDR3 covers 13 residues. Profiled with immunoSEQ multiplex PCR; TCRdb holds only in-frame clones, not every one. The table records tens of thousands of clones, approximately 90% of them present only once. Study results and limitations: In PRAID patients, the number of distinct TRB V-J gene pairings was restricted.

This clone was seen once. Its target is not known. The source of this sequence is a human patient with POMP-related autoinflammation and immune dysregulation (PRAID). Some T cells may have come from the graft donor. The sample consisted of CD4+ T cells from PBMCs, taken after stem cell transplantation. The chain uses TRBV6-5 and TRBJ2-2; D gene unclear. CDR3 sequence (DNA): TGTGCCAGCCTCGACACCCTCACCGGGGAGCTGTTTTTT. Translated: CASLDTLTGELFF.